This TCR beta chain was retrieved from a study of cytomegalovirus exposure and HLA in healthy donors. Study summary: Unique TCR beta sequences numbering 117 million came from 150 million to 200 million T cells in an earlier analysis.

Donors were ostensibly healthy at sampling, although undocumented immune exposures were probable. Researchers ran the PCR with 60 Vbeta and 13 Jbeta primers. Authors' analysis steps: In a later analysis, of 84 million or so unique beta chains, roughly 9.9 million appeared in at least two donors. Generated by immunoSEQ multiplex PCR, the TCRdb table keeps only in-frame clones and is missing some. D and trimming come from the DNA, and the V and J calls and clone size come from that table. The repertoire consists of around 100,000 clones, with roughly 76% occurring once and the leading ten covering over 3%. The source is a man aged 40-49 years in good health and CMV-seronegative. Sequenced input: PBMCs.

In DNA, the CDR3 is TGCAGTGCTACCAGGGGGCACGAGCAGTACTTC. Translating gives CSATRGHEQYF. This chain joins TRBV20-1 and TRBJ2-7, with 8 nucleotides matching TRBD1. CDR1 is DFQATT, CDR2 SNEGSKA, per germline (reference sequence). V dropped 4 bases and J dropped 5; count of bases not matched to a gene: 1. There are 11 residues in the CDR3.